The 23 T cell receptor beta chains below all came from one sample that was sequenced in a study of cytomegalovirus exposure and HLA in healthy donors. The PCR used 60 Vbeta and 13 Jbeta primers. Measured with immunoSEQ multiplex PCR; TCRdb has only the in-frame clones, and not every one. Seen here are 180,000 or so clones, 65% to 85% observed once, and the top ten hold 1.4%. Sequencing input: PBMCs. The receptors shown here come from a girl between 10 and 17 years old in good health and CMV-seropositive.

The rearrangement joins TRBV7-9 to TRBJ2-2; TRBD2 might be the D (6 bases). V was pared by 2 bases and J by 6 bases, with 10 bases between. The CDR3 runs to 14 residues. The V gene's germline CDR1 is SEHNR and CDR2 FQNEAQ (reference sequence). The CDR3 here is CASSLRRGPGELFF. The CDR3 DNA reads as TGTGCCAGCAGCTTAAGGAGGGGACCCGGGGAGCTGTTTTTT.

The J gene is TRBJ2-4, the V gene TRBV6-5; TRBD1 matches at 10 bases. J was trimmed by 8 bases and V by 2 bases; bases with no gene match: 6. The CDR3 spans 15 residues. The germline V gene has CDR1 MNHEY and CDR2 SVGAGI. This chain's CDR3 is CASSYLRTGGDIQYF. CDR3 DNA sequence: TGTGCCAGCAGTTACCTCCGGACAGGGGGGGACATTCAGTACTTC.

This clone was found once. The chain recombines TRBV29-1 with TRBJ2-7; D is possibly TRBD1 (6 bases). The CDR3 runs 13 residues. CDR1 and CDR2 (germline): SQVTM, ANQGSEA. The V end lost 2 bases, the J end lost 7 bases, and 15 bases lay between the germline ends. The CDR3 coding sequence is TGCAGCGTTGAACGGGCGGAGCAGGGGGAGCAGTACTTC. Translating gives CSVERAEQGEQYF.

The V and J genes are TRBV6-1 and TRBJ1-4; D is uncertain. This CDR3 region has 13 residues. Trimming stripped 7 bases from V and 4 bases from J, with 10 bases between. CDR1 and CDR2 (germline): MNHNS, SASEGT. This chain's CDR3 is CASNREVNEKLFF. CDR3 DNA sequence: TGTGCCAGCAACCGGGAGGTTAATGAAAAACTGTTTTTT.

This clone was seen more than once but under ten times. This rearrangement joins TRBV6-4 to TRBJ2-3, with D hard to call. This CDR3 has 15 amino acids. Looked up from germline, CDR1 is MRHNA and CDR2 is SNTAGT. V lost 3 bases and J lost 0, with 10 bases in between. The CDR3 sequence is CASSEVADSTDTQYF. Here the CDR3 DNA reads TGTGCCAGCAGTGAAGTAGCCGATAGCACAGATACGCAGTATTTT.

The chain couples TRBV4-1 to TRBJ1-1; TRBD1 is a possible D gene (6 bases). This CDR3 has 13 amino acids. Trimming pared 7 bases from V and 4 bases from J, leaving 13 bases between. The germline CDR1 and CDR2 sequences are MGHRA and YSYEKL. CDR3 coding DNA: TGCGCCAGCATGGGGGCCCAGGGCACTGAAGCTTTCTTT. This translates into CASMGAQGTEAFF.

The rearrangement uses TRBV6-5 and TRBJ2-1; no definite D call. The ends were cut back, 2 bases at V and 10 bases at J, with 12 bases in the middle. CDR3 length equals 13 residues. Germline V lookup: CDR1 MNHEY, CDR2 SVGAGI. CDR3 bases: TGTGCCAGCAGTTACCTCAACGCGGCCGAGCAGTTCTTC. It yields the protein CASSYLNAAEQFF.

This chain uses TRBV18 with TRBJ1-5, with TRBD1 matching over 8 bases. The CDR3 runs to 14 residues. Germline CDR1 and CDR2: KGHSH and LQKENI. V shed 4 bases and J 6 bases; nucleotides not matched to a gene: 5. The CDR3 loop reads CASSLTGEIQPQHF. As DNA, the CDR3 is TGTGCCAGCTCACTGACAGGGGAGATTCAGCCCCAGCATTTT. Full variable domain (outside the CDR3, taken from reference TRBV18 and TRBJ1-5): NAGVMQNPRHLVRRRGQEARLRCSPMKGHSHVYWYRQLPEEGLKFMVYLQKENIIDESGMPKERFSAEFPKEGPSILRIQQVVRGDSAAYFCASSLTGEIQPQHFGDGTRLSIL.

The gene calls are TRBV15 and TRBJ1-4, with D unresolved. Germline CDR1 reads LNHNV; CDR2 reads YYDKDF (reference sequence). Trimming shortened V by 2 bases and J by 13 bases, and 23 bases separated the two germline ends. This CDR3 has 16 residues. The CDR3 DNA reads as TGTGCCACCAGCAGATCGGGTTCGGGGTACGCCGCCACACTGTTTTTT. It is translated as CATSRSGSGYAATLFF.

This clone was counted a single time. V is TRBV9 and J is TRBJ2-5; TRBD1 aligns across 7 bases. Germline CDR1 is SGDLS and CDR2 is YYNGEE. The CDR3 extends over 15 amino acids. V lost 4 bases to trimming and J lost 4 bases; unmatched junction nucleotides: 10. This CDR3 is CASSPHRGEVETQYF. CDR3 nucleotide sequence: TGTGCCAGCAGCCCACACAGGGGCGAGGTAGAGACCCAGTACTTC.

This clone appeared a single time. This rearrangement joins TRBV5-4 to TRBJ1-2, with 9 bases lining up with TRBD1. The germline V gene encodes CDR1 SGHNT and CDR2 YYREEE (reference sequence). V shed 4 bases, J shed 4 bases, and the junction held 5 bases outside the gene matches. The CDR3 contains 14 residues. The CDR3 DNA sequence: TGTGCCAGCAGCCCGGGACAGGGCGGCTATGGCTACACCTTC. It codes for CASSPGQGGYGYTF.

This chain joins TRBV6-1 and TRBJ2-7, with 16 bases fitting TRBD2. Germline CDR1 reads MNHNS; CDR2 reads SASEGT. Unmatched junction bases numbered 5, after V lost 6 bases and J lost 6 bases. CDR3 length: 15 residues. The CDR3 loop reads CASRGLAGGPVEQYF. For the CDR3, the DNA is TGTGCCAGCAGGGGACTAGCGGGAGGGCCTGTCGAGCAGTACTTC.

The V call is TRBV5-1, the J call TRBJ2-3, with 7 nucleotides matching TRBD2. Per the germline V gene, CDR1 is SGHRS and CDR2 is YFSETQ. The CDR3 is made up of 17 amino acids. V was pared by 1 base and J by 4 bases, with 12 bases of the junction left unmatched. The CDR3 DNA is TGCGCCAGCAGCTTGCTACTAGCGAATCAGGGCGCAGATACGCAGTATTTT. Translation gives CASSLLLANQGADTQYF.

In this sample, this clone turned up a few times. The rearrangement links TRBV5-6 to TRBJ2-7; D is unresolved. The germline gives CDR1 SGHDT, CDR2 YYEEEE. CDR3 length: 12 amino acids. V was clipped by 2 bases and J by 3 bases, with 6 bases between them. CDR3 sequence: CASSFHSYEQYF. The CDR3 coding sequence is TGTGCCAGCAGCTTCCACAGCTACGAGCAGTACTTC.

This clone was picked up a small number of times. The chain couples TRBV27 to TRBJ2-7; D may be TRBD1 (6 bases). Trimming stripped 4 bases from V and 1 base from J, with 8 bases between. Looked up from germline, CDR1 is MNHEY and CDR2 is SMNVEV (reference sequence). The CDR3 loop spans 13 amino acids. This chain's CDR3 is CASSSQGSYEQYF. As DNA, the CDR3 is TGTGCCAGCAGTTCACAGGGTTCCTACGAGCAGTACTTC.

The V and J genes are TRBV30 and TRBJ1-1; 7 nucleotides align to TRBD1. This CDR3 region has 15 residues. Germline lookup yields CDR1 GTSNPN and CDR2 SVGIG (reference sequence). The J segment lost 0 bases and the V segment lost 4 bases, leaving 8 bases of the junction unmatched. This CDR3 is CAWTGDRALNTEAFF. In DNA, the CDR3 is TGTGCCTGGACAGGGGACAGAGCTTTGAACACTGAAGCTTTCTTT.

The chain employs TRBV4-1 and TRBJ2-1; 9 positions match TRBD1. The CDR3 is 14 amino acids. V shed 4 bases, J shed 6 bases, and the junction held 4 bases outside the gene matches. Germline V gene data show CDR1 as MGHRA and CDR2 as YSYEKL. The CDR3: CASSPEDRGNEQFF. CDR3 in DNA: TGCGCCAGCAGCCCAGAGGACAGGGGCAATGAGCAGTTCTTC.

The rearrangement links TRBV7-2 to TRBJ2-7, with 8 bases matching TRBD2. Losses at the gene ends were 4 bases for V and 5 bases for J; bases not matched to a gene: 10. CDR1 is SGHTA, CDR2 FQGNSA, per germline. The CDR3 is 15 residues long. The CDR3 sequence is CASSSLTGGPNEQYF. CDR3 bases: TGTGCCAGCAGCTCCCTAACGGGAGGGCCTAACGAGCAGTACTTC.

This chain links TRBV7-9 with TRBJ2-7; 7 bases match TRBD2. V lost 3 bases, J lost 2 bases, and 10 bases stayed unmatched. Germline CDR1 reads SEHNR; CDR2 reads FQNEAQ (reference sequence). The CDR3 extends over 16 amino acids. CDR3 in DNA: TGTGCCAGCAGCTTGGGGGGGAGGGGAACCGCCTACGAGCAGTACTTC. Its protein is CASSLGGRGTAYEQYF.

The V and J genes are TRBV5-1 and TRBJ2-7; 7 bases are shared with TRBD2. The CDR3 is 14 amino acids. Per the germline V gene, CDR1 is SGHRS and CDR2 is YFSETQ. The ends lost 4 bases at V and 7 bases at J; junction bases unmatched: 11. The CDR3 region is CASSRLAEDGEQYF. The CDR3 bases are TGCGCCAGCAGCCGCCTAGCGGAGGATGGGGAGCAGTACTTC.

The sample holds one count of this clone. V and J are TRBV5-4 and TRBJ1-2; D is possibly TRBD1 (5 bases). This CDR3 has 13 residues. V lost 4 bases, J lost 5 bases, and 12 bases lay in between. The germline CDR1 and CDR2 sequences are SGHNT and YYREEE (reference sequence). CDR3 region: CASSRQMGYGYTF. CDR3 DNA: TGTGCCAGCAGCCGACAGATGGGATATGGCTACACCTTC.

The gene calls are TRBV7-6 and TRBJ1-1, with D unclear. The germline V gene has CDR1 SGHVS and CDR2 FNYEAQ. The CDR3 is 14 amino acids. Trimming left V 5 bases short and J 0 bases short, with 10 bases between. The chain's CDR3 is CASSLGGLNTEAFF. The DNA of the CDR3 is TGTGCCAGCAGCCTCGGAGGGCTGAACACTGAAGCTTTCTTT. The entire variable domain, with the rest obtained from reference TRBV7-6 and TRBJ1-1, is as follows: GAGVSQSPRYKVTKRGQDVALRCDPISGHVSLYWYRQALGQGPEFLTYFNYEAQQDKSGLPNDRFSAERPEGSISTLTIQRTEQRDSAMYRCASSLGGLNTEAFFGQGTRLTVV.

The rearrangement links TRBV6-4 to TRBJ2-1; D not resolved. From germline, CDR1 is MRHNA and CDR2 SNTAGT. V shed 4 bases and J shed 6 bases, with 10 bases lying between them. CDR3 length equals 13 residues. CDR3 amino acids: CASSGRLGNEQFF. The CDR3 region has the DNA TGTGCCAGCAGTGGCCGACTGGGCAATGAGCAGTTCTTC.